This TCR beta chain was identified in a study of blood T cell repertoires in COVID-19. The wider study: From the United States, Italy and Spain came samples of acute and convalescent COVID-19. PBMCs, B-cell-depleted T cells, or T cells provided the cDNA or gDNA that made up the material.

In germline, CDR1 is KGHDR, CDR2 SFDVKD. The V gene end was trimmed by 8 bases and the J gene end by 6 bases; junction bases not matched to a gene: 6. The CDR3 is made up of 15 amino acids. Source study methods: Researchers report that nucleated cell counts were estimated from reference gene primer amplification. Sequenced by immunoSEQ multiplex PCR; TCRdb stores in-frame clones only, minus some. V, J and clone size were drawn from that table, and D and trimming were deduced from the DNA. The table has 200,000 to 250,000 clones, 70% to 90% seen once. Sequenced sample: peripheral blood. The genes are TRBV24-1 and TRBJ2-2; TRBD1 matches 12 bases. The clonotype was recovered from a woman in her late teens or twenties who had recovered from COVID-19. The CDR3 region has the DNA TGTGCCACCACCGGGGGACAGGGGGCATCCGGGGAGCTGTTTTTT. Residues: CATTGGQGASGELFF.